The 30 T cell receptor beta chains given below trace back to one sample, sequenced in a study of radiotherapy plus CTLA-4 blockade in lung cancer. TCRdb's table, derived via immunoSEQ multiplex PCR, lists solely in-frame clones and lacks some. The sample holds under 95,000 clones, about 79% seen once. The sequenced sample was peripheral blood, obtained from a patient treated with radiotherapy plus ipilimumab. Source of these receptors: a human donor with non-small cell lung cancer whose response to radiotherapy plus ipilimumab could not be evaluated. Some clones in this sample may be carry-over from other donors' samples.

V usage is TRBV9 and J usage is TRBJ1-3; no clear D. Per the germline V gene, CDR1 is SGDLS and CDR2 is YYNGEE. The CDR3 is made up of 17 amino acids. The V end lost 4 bases, the J end lost 4 bases, and 21 bases lay between the germline ends. CDR3 nucleotides: TGTGCCAGCAGCCCCCGGCCCGGGAGGGCGGAGGGAAACACCATATATTTT. Amino acids: CASSPRPGRAEGNTIYF.

This chain links TRBV5-1 with TRBJ1-1; 10 bases fit TRBD1. The germline CDR1 and CDR2 sequences are SGHRS and YFSETQ. The length of the CDR3 is 13 residues. V lost 3 bases to trimming and J lost 5 bases; unmatched junction nucleotides: 1. DNA for the CDR3: TGCGCCAGCAGCTGGACAGGGGGAACTGAAGCTTTCTTT. Translating it yields CASSWTGGTEAFF.

The chain uses TRBV27 and TRBJ2-2; 7 bases are a match to TRBD1. V was pared by 4 bases and J by 6 bases, with 5 bases of the junction left unmatched. Germline V CDR1 and CDR2: MNHEY, SMNVEV (reference sequence). The CDR3 spans 14 residues. The CDR3 DNA is TGTGCCAGCAGTTCGACAGGGAATCCCGGGGAGCTGTTTTTT. Translated: CASSSTGNPGELFF.

The chain joins TRBV18 to TRBJ1-6, with 8 bases matching TRBD1. The CDR3 length is 16 residues. From germline, CDR1 is KGHSH and CDR2 LQKENI. The V segment lost 3 bases and the J segment 8 bases; nucleotides outside the gene matches: 9. The DNA for the CDR3 is TGTGCCAGCTCACCCCGGACAGGGCAGGGGTATTCACCCCTCCACTTT. As protein: CASSPRTGQGYSPLHF.

DNA of the CDR3: TGTGCCAGCAGCGCGGTCGGGACAGGGGGTAGAGGCTCTGGAAACACCATATATTTT. Translation gives CASSAVGTGGRGSGNTIYF. The chain combines TRBV5-5 with TRBJ1-3; 11 bases align to TRBD1. Germline loops: CDR1 SGHKS, CDR2 YYEKEE (reference sequence). J gave up 0 bases and V 4 bases, and 12 bases lay outside the gene matches. The CDR3 is made up of 19 amino acids.

Remarks on this clone: The junction does not match germline at one end; this may be a read error. The rearrangement links TRBV7-7 to TRBJ2-2, with 9 bases identical to TRBD2. Germline V gene lookup returns CDR1 SSHAT and CDR2 FNYEAQ (reference sequence). CDR3 length: 15 amino acids. This chain's CDR3 is CASSVSGGPTGELFF. CDR3 in DNA: TGTGCTAGCAGCGTAAGCGGGGGGCCCACCGGGGAGCTGTTTTTT.

This clone occurred a few times. The genes are TRBV4-2 and TRBJ1-4; 8 positions match TRBD1. The CDR3 totals 15 residues. Germline V gene sequence: CDR1 LGHNA, CDR2 YNFKEQ. V lost 1 base to trimming and J lost 7 bases; unmatched junction nucleotides: 5. The DNA for the CDR3 is TGTGCCAGCAGCCAAGCCGCAGGGGGCGGTGAAAAACTGTTTTTT. As protein: CASSQAAGGGEKLFF.

The chain employs TRBV7-9 and TRBJ2-7; 7 bases are a match to TRBD2. The CDR3 is 14 amino acids. Germline CDR1 reads SEHNR; CDR2 reads FQNEAQ (reference sequence). V shed 3 bases and J 0 bases; nucleotides not matched to a gene: 2. CDR3 coding DNA: TGTGCCAGCAGCTTTGGGGGGGGCTCCTACGAGCAGTACTTC. This translates into CASSFGGGSYEQYF. Using reference TRBV7-9 and TRBJ2-7 for the parts outside the CDR3, the full variable domain is DTGVSQNPRHKITKRGQNVTFRCDPISEHNRLYWYRQTLGQGPEFLTYFQNEAQLEKSRLLSDRFSAERPKGSFSTLEIQRTEQGDSAMYLCASSFGGGSYEQYFGPGTRLTVT.

This chain connects TRBV4-3 to TRBJ2-2; TRBD2 matches at 7 bases. The CDR3 totals 16 residues. The ends lost 3 bases at V and 0 bases at J; junction bases unmatched: 4. Germline V gene sequence: CDR1 LGHNA, CDR2 YSLEER. The CDR3 loop is CASSHNGLANTGELFF. DNA of the CDR3: TGCGCCAGCAGCCATAACGGACTAGCGAACACCGGGGAGCTGTTTTTT.

V usage is TRBV2 and J usage is TRBJ2-1, with 11 bases lining up with TRBD2. CDR1 is SNHLY and CDR2 is FYNNEI in the germline V gene. Germline trimming cut 3 bases from V and 2 bases from J; bases unmatched to any gene: 12. The CDR3 is 19 amino acids. The chain's CDR3 is CASSDVGTSGGLAYNEQFF. In DNA, the CDR3 is TGTGCCAGCAGTGACGTCGGAACTAGCGGGGGCCTAGCCTACAATGAGCAGTTCTTC.

This clone was found a few times. The chain employs TRBV5-1 and TRBJ2-3; no clear D. The CDR3 is 10 residues long. Germline assignment: CDR1 SGHRS and CDR2 YFSETQ. V lost 5 bases, J lost 8 bases, and 6 bases lay in between. The CDR3 DNA reads as TGCGCCAGCAGGGCGGTTACGCAGTATTTT. This codes for CASRAVTQYF.

This clone showed up just once. The chain combines TRBV7-2 with TRBJ2-5; 8 bases map to TRBD2. Germline V gene lookup returns CDR1 SGHTA and CDR2 FQGNSA. This CDR3 is built from 16 residues. V shed 0 bases, J shed 2 bases, and the junction held 5 bases outside the gene matches. The CDR3 here is CASSLALLAGQETQYF. CDR3 sequence (DNA): TGTGCCAGCAGCTTAGCGCTCTTAGCGGGGCAAGAGACCCAGTACTTC.

The rearrangement uses TRBV4-1 and TRBJ2-2; D possibly corresponds to TRBD2 (6 bases). The length of the CDR3 is 20 residues. The V end was cut by 4 bases, the J end by 7 bases, with 31 bases between. Germline CDR1 reads MGHRA; CDR2 reads YSYEKL. CDR3 DNA sequence: TGCGCCAGCAGCCCGCCTGCGGGGACTCAGGGAACCCGAGTCGTCGGGGAGCTGTTTTTT. Residues: CASSPPAGTQGTRVVGELFF.

The CDR3 sequence is CAISETGGAGYQPQHF. CDR3 coding DNA: TGTGCCATCAGTGAGACGGGGGGCGCGGGTTATCAGCCCCAGCATTTT. The chain has TRBV10-3 and TRBJ1-5; perhaps TRBD1 as D (6 bases). V dropped 2 bases and J dropped 5 bases, with 16 bases sitting between them. CDR3 length equals 16 residues. Germline CDR1 ENHRY, CDR2 SYGVKD.

Turning to this clone: The sample contains more than one DNA sequence encoding this CDR3. The rearrangement uses TRBV5-1 and TRBJ1-1; 7 bases are shared with TRBD1. CDR3 length: 14 residues. Trimming took 2 bases from V and 1 from J; bases not matched to a gene: 2. CDR1 SGHRS and CDR2 YFSETQ come from the germline V gene. The CDR3 coding sequence is TGCGCCAGCAGCTTCCGACAGGGGAACACTGAAGCTTTCTTT. Protein product: CASSFRQGNTEAFF.

V gene TRBV6-6 combines with J gene TRBJ1-5; TRBD1 aligns across 8 bases. V gave up 4 bases and J gave up 4 bases; unmatched junction bases: 6. This CDR3 is built from 15 residues. Looked up from germline, CDR1 is MNHNY and CDR2 is SVGAGI (reference sequence). For the CDR3, the DNA is TGTGCCAGCAGTTTAGGACAGGGCCCAAATCAGCCCCAGCATTTT. Translation: CASSLGQGPNQPQHF.

This chain uses TRBV9 with TRBJ1-2, with 7 bases matching TRBD1. CDR3 length: 16 amino acids. V shed 4 bases and J 8 bases; nucleotides not matched to a gene: 17. Germline CDR1 SGDLS, CDR2 YYNGEE. The CDR3 sequence is CASSISSGQNPFGYTF. As DNA, the CDR3 is TGTGCCAGCAGCATCAGCTCGGGACAGAACCCTTTCGGCTACACCTTC.

The V and J genes are TRBV5-6 and TRBJ2-7, with 10 bases aligning to TRBD2. The V segment lost 0 bases and the J segment 4 bases; nucleotides outside the gene matches: 1. In germline, CDR1 is SGHDT, CDR2 YYEEEE. CDR3 size: 14 residues. The CDR3 DNA is TGTGCCAGCAGCTTGGGTAGCGGGGGGTACGAGCAGTACTTC. Translating gives CASSLGSGGYEQYF.

The chain employs TRBV7-3 and TRBJ2-1; 7 positions agree with TRBD1. This CDR3 region has 17 residues. Unmatched junction bases numbered 13, after V lost 0 bases and J lost 8 bases. Germline values: CDR1 SGHTA, CDR2 FQGTGA. CDR3: CASSLTTPGQYPDEQFF. CDR3 sequence (DNA): TGTGCCAGCAGCTTAACAACCCCGGGACAGTATCCCGATGAGCAGTTCTTC.

The chain joins TRBV18 to TRBJ2-5, with 13 nucleotides matching TRBD2. CDR3 length equals 19 residues. Germline V lookup: CDR1 KGHSH, CDR2 LQKENI. V lost 5 bases, J lost 2 bases, and 14 bases stayed unmatched. Written as DNA, the CDR3 is TGTGCCAGCTCATCCGGACTAGCGGGGGTGACCAGGGGGCAAGAGACCCAGTACTTC. The encoded protein is CASSSGLAGVTRGQETQYF.

This clone was picked up one time. The chain carries TRBV18 and TRBJ2-1; D is perhaps TRBD1 (5 bases). Looked up from germline, CDR1 is KGHSH and CDR2 is LQKENI. The CDR3 contains 17 residues. V lost 3 bases and J lost 10, with 25 bases in between. The CDR3 DNA reads as TGTGCCAGCTCACCGGAAGTTGCCCGGGCAGGGCCTGAGGAGCAGTTCTTC. It encodes CASSPEVARAGPEEQFF.

This clone was recorded a few times. V gene TRBV2 combines with J gene TRBJ1-5, with TRBD1 identical over 8 bases. Germline V CDR1 and CDR2: SNHLY, FYNNEI. CDR3 length: 14 amino acids. Unmatched junction bases numbered 5, after V lost 7 bases and J lost 3 bases. In DNA, the CDR3 is TGTGCCAGCACCCGGGACAGGTCCAATCAGCCCCAGCATTTT. Protein: CASTRDRSNQPQHF.

V is TRBV6-5 and J is TRBJ2-7, with D perhaps matching TRBD1 (5 bases). Trimming stripped 7 bases from V and 6 bases from J, with 16 bases between. The germline gives CDR1 MNHEY, CDR2 SVGAGI. The CDR3 runs 13 residues. The CDR3 is CASNRQGYSEQYF. CDR3 nucleotides: TGTGCCAGCAATAGGCAGGGTTATAGCGAGCAGTACTTC.

This chain connects TRBV28 to TRBJ1-2; 8 positions match TRBD1. Germline V gene data show CDR1 as MDHEN and CDR2 as SYDVKM. V lost 3 bases, J lost 4 bases, and 7 bases stayed unmatched. This CDR3 contains 15 residues. The chain's CDR3 is CASSFPGGAGYGYTF. The CDR3 region has the DNA TGTGCCAGCAGTTTTCCAGGGGGCGCGGGCTATGGCTACACCTTC.

CDR3 protein: CATSRGGSTDTQYF. In nucleotides, the CDR3 is TGTGCCACCAGCAGAGGAGGGAGCACAGATACGCAGTATTTT. J is TRBJ2-3 and V is TRBV15; weak D call: TRBD2 (5 bases). V gave up 1 base and J gave up 0 bases, with 5 bases separating them. The CDR3 consists of 14 residues. From germline, CDR1 is LNHNV and CDR2 YYDKDF (reference sequence).

This clone has a count of ten or more. V gene TRBV10-3 combines with J gene TRBJ2-6; 7 bases align to TRBD1. The CDR3 runs 16 residues. CDR1 is ENHRY, CDR2 SYGVKD, per germline. With 2 bases clipped from V and 4 bases from J, the junction kept 5 bases outside the gene matches. CDR3 region: CAISEETGYGANVLTF. CDR3 sequence (DNA): TGTGCCATCAGTGAGGAGACAGGGTACGGGGCCAACGTCCTGACTTTC.

The table lists this clone with a count of one. The V gene is TRBV6-1, the J gene TRBJ2-7, with D possibly being TRBD1 (6 bases). Trimming stripped 3 bases from V and 3 bases from J, with 18 bases between. This CDR3 is built from 16 residues. The germline V gene has CDR1 MNHNS and CDR2 SASEGT. The CDR3 protein is CASSESGTSRVYEQYF. The CDR3 DNA sequence: TGTGCCAGCAGTGAGTCCGGGACATCGAGGGTCTACGAGCAGTACTTC.

The chain has TRBV4-2 and TRBJ2-7; D remains ambiguous. Germline loops: CDR1 LGHNA, CDR2 YNFKEQ. The V end was cut by 0 bases, the J end by 2 bases, with 14 bases between. The CDR3 spans 16 residues. The CDR3 coding sequence is TGTGCCAGCAGCCAAGATTTCAATTGGGCTCCCTACGAGCAGTACTTC. Translated, it gives CASSQDFNWAPYEQYF.

Turning to this clone: Mismatch with germline at one junction end may stem from a read error. The CDR3, as DNA: TGTGCCAGCAGCTTAGTCGGGACAGGGGGTGTAAGCTTT. This sequence encodes CASSLVGTGGVSF. The chain recombines TRBV7-2 with TRBJ1-3, with 11 positions matching TRBD1. The germline V gene encodes CDR1 SGHTA and CDR2 FQGNSA. The CDR3 spans 13 residues.

This clone was picked up a small number of times. V is TRBV29-1 and J is TRBJ1-1; perhaps TRBD1 as D (6 bases). With 7 bases removed from V and 11 bases from J, the gap between germline ends came to 17 bases. The CDR3 totals 11 residues. The germline V gene has CDR1 SQVTM and CDR2 ANQGSEA. CDR3 coding DNA: TGCAGCGGTTCTTCGGACAGTCTGGCTTTCTTT. It specifies CSGSSDSLAFF. Supplemented by reference TRBV29-1 and TRBJ1-1, the full variable domain reads SAVISQKPSRDICQRGTSLTIQCQVDSQVTMMFWYRQQPGQSLTLIATANQGSEATYESGFVIDKFPISRPNLTFSTLTVSNMSPEDSSIYLCSGSSDSLAFFGQGTRLTVV.